These 30 T cell receptor beta chains were all obtained from the same sample, sequenced in a study of T cell responses to AZD1222 COVID-19 vaccine. The assay was immunoSEQ multiplex PCR, and TCRdb's table has in-frame clones only and misses some. The data contain 160,000 or so clones, around nine tenths of them singletons. Sample: peripheral blood, taken on day 0 of AZD1222 vaccination. These receptors were collected from an adult in good health.

The chain uses TRBV9 and TRBJ2-7; tentatively, D is TRBD2 (6 bases). V was clipped by 4 bases and J by 4 bases, with 21 bases between them. This CDR3 has 16 residues. Germline-derived CDR1 and CDR2 are SGDLS and YYNGEE. The CDR3, as DNA: TGTGCCAGCAGCCGTCTTACGGAGGGTACCTTTTACGAGCAGTACTTC. This translates into CASSRLTEGTFYEQYF.

The chain links TRBV5-5 to TRBJ1-5; D gene uncertain. From germline, CDR1 is SGHKS and CDR2 YYEKEE (reference sequence). Deletions cut 0 bases from V and 2 bases from J, with 6 bases between. The length of the CDR3 is 14 residues. CDR3 residues: CASSLVAGNQPQHF. CDR3 DNA: TGTGCCAGCAGCTTGGTAGCAGGCAATCAGCCCCAGCATTTT.

V usage is TRBV7-2 and J usage is TRBJ1-5; D is undetermined. Germline CDR1 and CDR2: SGHTA and FQGNSA. The CDR3 runs to 15 residues. V lost 2 bases to trimming and J lost 0 bases, with 8 bases between them. This CDR3 reads CASSLSGDSNQPQHF. As DNA, the CDR3 is TGTGCCAGCAGCTTAAGCGGGGATAGCAATCAGCCCCAGCATTTT.

V usage is TRBV30 and J usage is TRBJ1-3; 10 bases agree with TRBD1. V shed 3 bases, J shed 0 bases, and the junction held 5 bases outside the gene matches. This CDR3 contains 16 residues. CDR1 is GTSNPN and CDR2 is SVGIG in the germline V gene (reference sequence). The CDR3 coding sequence is TGTGCCTGGAGCGCCCGACAGGGGGCCTCTGGAAACACCATATATTTT. This translates into CAWSARQGASGNTIYF.

The gene calls are TRBV18 and TRBJ1-1; D gene ambiguous. Germline lookup yields CDR1 KGHSH and CDR2 LQKENI. The CDR3 contains 17 residues. Trimming took off 0 bases at V and 0 bases at J, with 14 bases between the two ends. CDR3 residues: CASSPPHTDYMNTEAFF. CDR3 coding DNA: TGTGCCAGCTCACCACCGCATACGGATTATATGAACACTGAAGCTTTCTTT.

The chain carries TRBV5-1 and TRBJ1-2; 8 bases map to TRBD1. Germline CDR1 SGHRS, CDR2 YFSETQ. Germline trimming cut 2 bases from V and 6 bases from J; bases unmatched to any gene: 3. This CDR3 comprises 13 residues. The CDR3 sequence is CASSFGQGNGYTF. The CDR3 nucleotides are TGCGCCAGCAGCTTCGGACAGGGAAATGGCTACACCTTC. The whole variable domain, remainder taken from reference TRBV5-1 and TRBJ1-2, is KAGVTQTPRYLIKTRGQQVTLSCSPISGHRSVSWYQQTPGQGLQFLFEYFSETQRNKGNFPGRFSGRQFSNSRSEMNVSTLELGDSALYLCASSFGQGNGYTFGSGTRLTVV.

J is TRBJ2-7 and V is TRBV7-2; 7 nucleotides match TRBD1. Germline V gene sequence: CDR1 SGHTA, CDR2 FQGNSA. Losses at the gene ends were 5 bases for V and 2 bases for J; bases not matched to a gene: 12. This CDR3 is 16 amino acids long. The CDR3 region is CASSRSGTATAYEQYF. The DNA of the CDR3 is TGTGCCAGCAGCCGTTCCGGGACAGCCACAGCCTACGAGCAGTACTTC. Based on the CDR3 plus reference TRBV7-2 and TRBJ2-7, the full variable domain is GAGVSQSPSNKVTEKGKDVELRCDPISGHTALYWYRQSLGQGLEFLIYFQGNSAPDKSGLPSDRFSAERTGGSVSTLTIQRTQQEDSAVYLCASSRSGTATAYEQYFGPGTRLTVT.

The rearrangement links TRBV6-1 to TRBJ1-5; TRBD1 is a possible D gene (5 bases). V was cut by 1 base and J by 7 bases, with 20 bases left in between. Per the germline V gene, CDR1 is MNHNS and CDR2 is SASEGT. This CDR3 is built from 17 residues. DNA for the CDR3: TGTGCCAGCAGTGAAGGAATCGGGAGGGGCGCGGGCCAGCCCCAGCATTTT. It codes for CASSEGIGRGAGQPQHF.

This clone turned up a few times. V and J are TRBV30 and TRBJ2-2, with D possibly being TRBD1 or TRBD2 (5 bases each). The CDR3 contains 15 residues. Germline V lookup: CDR1 GTSNPN, CDR2 SVGIG (reference sequence). V was trimmed by 3 bases and J by 4 bases, leaving 15 bases between them. DNA of the CDR3: TGTGCCTGGAGAGCCGCCGGGACCCGCACCGGGGAGCTGTTTTTT. This encodes CAWRAAGTRTGELFF.

This clone has more than one count but fewer than ten. The chain links TRBV6-6 to TRBJ1-1; 7 nucleotides align to TRBD1. J lost 3 bases, V lost 2 bases, and 3 bases had no gene match. The CDR3 has 14 amino acids. Germline CDR1 MNHNY, CDR2 SVGAGI (reference sequence). CDR3: CASSYRDRDTEAFF. As DNA, the CDR3 is TGTGCCAGCAGTTACCGGGACAGAGACACTGAAGCTTTCTTT.

The chain is built from TRBV18 and TRBJ2-3; D possibly corresponds to TRBD1 (6 bases). Germline lookup yields CDR1 KGHSH and CDR2 LQKENI. CDR3 length equals 14 residues. V lost 6 bases and J 3 bases, leaving 13 bases between the germline ends. CDR3 protein: CASSPPQGTDTQYF. DNA for the CDR3: TGTGCCAGCTCCCCTCCCCAGGGGACAGATACGCAGTATTTT.

This chain joins TRBV10-1 and TRBJ1-2; 7 positions match TRBD1. Germline CDR1 WNHNN, CDR2 SYGVQD (reference sequence). The CDR3 loop spans 15 amino acids. Trimming removed 5 bases from V and 7 bases from J; junction bases left unmatched: 13. CDR3 residues: CASSKPYRGVTGYTF. Here the CDR3 DNA reads TGCGCCAGCAGTAAACCGTACAGGGGTGTCACTGGCTACACCTTC.

With regard to this clone: In the same sample, other DNA sequences code for this CDR3. The gene calls are TRBV20-1 and TRBJ1-5; D unresolved. This CDR3 region has 12 residues. Germline CDR1 is DFQATT and CDR2 is SNEGSKA (reference sequence). With 3 bases removed from V and 4 bases from J, the gap between germline ends came to 7 bases. The CDR3 DNA reads TGCAGTGCTAGTCCCGGAAATCAGCCCCAGCATTTT. Translating it yields CSASPGNQPQHF.

DNA of the CDR3: TGTGCCAGCAGCCAGGGACTAGCGGGTTACAATGAGCAGTTCTTC. It translates to CASSQGLAGYNEQFF. The V gene is TRBV5-6, the J gene TRBJ2-1; TRBD2 agrees at 12 bases. Germline lookup yields CDR1 SGHDT and CDR2 YYEEEE. The trim removed 4 bases at V and 4 bases at J, leaving 3 bases unmatched. The CDR3 has 15 amino acids.

This clone has a handful of counts. The V and J genes are TRBV28 and TRBJ1-2, with unresolved D. The V gene lost 10 bases and the J gene lost 8 bases, with 23 bases spanning the gap. Germline CDR1 and CDR2: MDHEN and SYDVKM. CDR3 length equals 14 residues. The CDR3 is CATLAETGPYGYTF. CDR3 nucleotides: TGTGCCACCCTGGCGGAAACTGGGCCCTACGGCTACACCTTC.

The genes are TRBV10-3 and TRBJ1-5; 7 nucleotides line up with TRBD1. The length of the CDR3 is 15 residues. The ends lost 5 bases at V and 0 bases at J; junction bases unmatched: 4. Germline CDR1 reads ENHRY; CDR2 reads SYGVKD. The CDR3 DNA reads as TGTGCCATCAGTAATGACAGGGATAGCAATCAGCCCCAGCATTTT. Its translation: CAISNDRDSNQPQHF.

The rearrangement links TRBV28 to TRBJ2-1; 9 positions agree with TRBD2. CDR1 MDHEN and CDR2 SYDVKM come from the germline V gene. The CDR3 has 15 amino acids. V gave up 2 bases and J gave up 6 bases; unmatched junction bases: 5. The CDR3, as DNA: TGTGCCAGCAGTTTACCAGGACTAGCGAGCAATGAGCAGTTCTTC. This encodes CASSLPGLASNEQFF.

The chain is built from TRBV28 and TRBJ1-2, with a weak D call TRBD1 (5 bases). Deletions cut 7 bases from V and 4 bases from J, with 10 bases between. Germline V gene data show CDR1 as MDHEN and CDR2 as SYDVKM. The CDR3 loop spans 12 amino acids. For the CDR3, the DNA is TGTGCCAGCACTCCCGACAGCTATGGCTACACCTTC. This codes for CASTPDSYGYTF.

The genes are TRBV15 and TRBJ2-3; D is unresolved. The CDR3 extends over 14 amino acids. The germline V and J ends were trimmed by 0 bases and 3 bases, with 7 bases remaining between them. In germline, CDR1 is LNHNV, CDR2 YYDKDF (reference sequence). Here the CDR3 reads CATSRDQRTDTQYF. CDR3 in DNA: TGTGCCACCAGCAGAGACCAGAGAACAGATACGCAGTATTTT.

The count of this clone is one. V is TRBV6-2 or TRBV6-3 and J is TRBJ2-1, with 7 positions matching TRBD1. The V gene end was trimmed by 2 bases and the J gene end by 6 bases; junction bases not matched to a gene: 4. CDR1 MNHEY and CDR2 SVGEGT come from the germline V gene. CDR3 length equals 14 residues. DNA of the CDR3: TGTGCCAGCAGTTACGTGGGGACAGTCAATGAGCAGTTCTTC. Amino acid sequence: CASSYVGTVNEQFF.

The chain joins TRBV5-1 to TRBJ1-3, with TRBD1 identical over 7 bases. The CDR3 sequence is 15 residues long. The germline V gene has CDR1 SGHRS and CDR2 YFSETQ. V trimming: 4 bases; J trimming: 3 bases; junction bases outside the gene matches: 7. CDR3 region: CASSPEQGFGNTIYF. The CDR3 bases are TGCGCCAGCAGCCCGGAACAGGGGTTTGGAAACACCATATATTTT.

The chain employs TRBV10-3 and TRBJ1-1, with D perhaps matching TRBD1 (6 bases). Trimming stripped 10 bases from V and 4 bases from J, with 19 bases between. The CDR3 contains 14 residues. Germline CDR1 ENHRY, CDR2 SYGVKD. The CDR3 sequence: CATDWGGQSTEAFF. CDR3 DNA sequence: TGTGCCACGGACTGGGGGGGGCAAAGCACTGAAGCTTTCTTT.

This clone was counted once. The CDR3 loop is CASSLQGTDTEAFF. The CDR3 DNA is TGTGCCAGCAGTTTACAGGGGACGGACACTGAAGCTTTCTTT. The chain recombines TRBV27 with TRBJ1-1; D might be TRBD1 (6 bases). V gave up 2 bases and J gave up 3 bases, with 10 bases separating them. This CDR3 contains 14 residues. CDR1 MNHEY and CDR2 SMNVEV come from the germline V gene (reference sequence).

This sequence joins TRBV3-1 (or the pseudogene TRBV3-2) and TRBJ1-2, with D perhaps matching TRBD1 (6 bases). Germline CDR1 LGHDT, CDR2 YNNKEL (reference sequence). Trimming left V 3 bases short and J 3 bases short, with 14 bases between. The CDR3 consists of 15 residues. The chain's CDR3 is CASSQGASGDYGYTF. The CDR3 bases are TGTGCCAGCAGCCAGGGGGCTTCGGGGGACTATGGCTACACCTTC.

The V call is TRBV19, the J call TRBJ2-7, with no clear D. Germline CDR1 and CDR2: LNHDA and SQIVND (reference sequence). V was cut by 5 bases and J by 0 bases, with 11 bases left in between. This CDR3 has 14 amino acids. The CDR3 sequence is CASSRTENSYEQYF. CDR3 bases: TGTGCCAGTAGTCGTACAGAAAACTCCTACGAGCAGTACTTC. The whole variable domain, remainder taken from reference TRBV19 and TRBJ2-7, is DGGITQSPKYLFRKEGQNVTLSCEQNLNHDAMYWYRQDPGQGLRLIYYSQIVNDFQKGDIAEGYSVSREKKESFPLTVTSAQKNPTAFYLCASSRTENSYEQYFGPGTRLTVT.

The chain uses TRBV24-1 and TRBJ1-2; D may be TRBD1 (5 bases). V was shortened by 4 bases and J by 2 bases, with 7 bases between the two germline ends. The CDR3 totals 13 residues. Germline CDR1 KGHDR, CDR2 SFDVKD. CDR3 loop: CATSERGNYGYTF. The CDR3 DNA sequence: TGTGCCACCAGTGAGAGGGGCAACTATGGCTACACCTTC.

CDR3 coding DNA: TGTGCCACCAGCGGAACAGGGGGAAAGGGGAATGAAAAACTGTTTTTT. Encoded protein: CATSGTGGKGNEKLFF. The gene calls are TRBV15 and TRBJ1-4; 8 bases align to TRBD1. V was pared by 5 bases and J by 5 bases, with 10 bases of the junction left unmatched. CDR1 LNHNV and CDR2 YYDKDF come from the germline V gene (reference sequence). The CDR3 covers 16 residues.

This clone was counted once. The rearrangement joins TRBV6-4 to TRBJ2-3, with 9 nucleotides matching TRBD1. This CDR3 is built from 14 residues. Germline CDR1 MRHNA, CDR2 SNTAGT. V dropped 2 bases and J dropped 4; count of bases not matched to a gene: 1. The CDR3 DNA sequence: TGTGCCAGCAGTGACCGGGACAGGGCAGATACGCAGTATTTT. It specifies CASSDRDRADTQYF.

The rearrangement links TRBV9 to TRBJ1-2; TRBD1 might be the D (6 bases). Germline V gives CDR1 SGDLS, CDR2 YYNGEE. The CDR3 sequence is 15 residues long. Trimming stripped 4 bases from V and 0 bases from J, with 13 bases between. This chain's CDR3 is CASSRRDTSNYGYTF. For the CDR3, the DNA is TGTGCCAGCAGCAGACGGGACACATCTAACTATGGCTACACCTTC.

The chain recombines TRBV27 with TRBJ1-5; TRBD1 aligns across 7 bases. The CDR3 is 14 amino acids. CDR1 and CDR2 (germline): MNHEY, SMNVEV (reference sequence). V gave up 4 bases and J gave up 2 bases; unmatched junction bases: 2. DNA of the CDR3: TGTGCCAGCAGTTCCGGGACAGGCAATCAGCCCCAGCATTTT. Its protein product is CASSSGTGNQPQHF.